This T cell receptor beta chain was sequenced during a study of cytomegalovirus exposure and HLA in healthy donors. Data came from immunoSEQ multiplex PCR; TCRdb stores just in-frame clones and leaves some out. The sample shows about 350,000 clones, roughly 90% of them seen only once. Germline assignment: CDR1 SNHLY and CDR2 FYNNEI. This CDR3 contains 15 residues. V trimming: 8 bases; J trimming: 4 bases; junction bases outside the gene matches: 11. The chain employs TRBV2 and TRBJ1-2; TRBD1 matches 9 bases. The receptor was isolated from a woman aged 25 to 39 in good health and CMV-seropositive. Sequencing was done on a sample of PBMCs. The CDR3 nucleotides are TGTGCCAGCCAAGGACAGGGGAGTTTAGGCTATGGCTACACCTTC. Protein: CASQGQGSLGYGYTF.